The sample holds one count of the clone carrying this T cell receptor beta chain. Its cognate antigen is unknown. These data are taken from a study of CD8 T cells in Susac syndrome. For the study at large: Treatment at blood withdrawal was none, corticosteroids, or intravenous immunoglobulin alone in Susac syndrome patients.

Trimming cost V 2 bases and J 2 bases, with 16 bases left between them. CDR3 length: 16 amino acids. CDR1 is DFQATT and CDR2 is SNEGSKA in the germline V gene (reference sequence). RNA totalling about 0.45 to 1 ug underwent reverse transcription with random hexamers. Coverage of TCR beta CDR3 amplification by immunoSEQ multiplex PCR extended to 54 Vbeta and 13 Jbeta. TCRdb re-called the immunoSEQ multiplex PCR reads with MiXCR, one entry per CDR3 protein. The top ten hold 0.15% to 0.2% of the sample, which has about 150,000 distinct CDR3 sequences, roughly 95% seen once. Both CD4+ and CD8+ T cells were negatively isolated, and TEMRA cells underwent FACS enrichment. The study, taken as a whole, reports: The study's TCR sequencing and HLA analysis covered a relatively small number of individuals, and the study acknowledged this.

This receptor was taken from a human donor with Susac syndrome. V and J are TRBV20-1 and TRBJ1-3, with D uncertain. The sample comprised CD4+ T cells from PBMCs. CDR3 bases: TGCAGTGCTAGAAGGAGGAGCCTCGGGGCTGGAAACACCATATATTTT. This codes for CSARRRSLGAGNTIYF.